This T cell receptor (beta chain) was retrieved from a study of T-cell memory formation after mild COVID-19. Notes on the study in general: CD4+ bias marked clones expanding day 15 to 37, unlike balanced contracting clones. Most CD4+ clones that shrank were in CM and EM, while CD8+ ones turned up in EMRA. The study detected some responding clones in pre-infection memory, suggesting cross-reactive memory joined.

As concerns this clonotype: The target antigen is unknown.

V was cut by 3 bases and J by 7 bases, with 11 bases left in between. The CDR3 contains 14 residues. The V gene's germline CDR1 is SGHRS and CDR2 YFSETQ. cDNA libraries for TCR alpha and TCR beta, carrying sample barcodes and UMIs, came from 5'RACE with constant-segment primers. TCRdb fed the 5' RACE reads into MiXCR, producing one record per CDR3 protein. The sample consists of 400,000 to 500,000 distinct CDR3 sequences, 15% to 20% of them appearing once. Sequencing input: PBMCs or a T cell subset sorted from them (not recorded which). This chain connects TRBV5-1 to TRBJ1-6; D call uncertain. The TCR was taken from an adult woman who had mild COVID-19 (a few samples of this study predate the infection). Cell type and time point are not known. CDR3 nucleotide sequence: TGCGCCAGCAGCTACCCGGGTCCGAATTCACCCCTCCACTTT. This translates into CASSYPGPNSPLHF. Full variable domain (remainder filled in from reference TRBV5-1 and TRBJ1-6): KAGVTQTPRYLIKTRGQQVTLSCSPISGHRSVSWYQQTPGQGLQFLFEYFSETQRNKGNFPGRFSGRQFSNSRSEMNVSTLELGDSALYLCASSYPGPNSPLHFGNGTRLTVT.